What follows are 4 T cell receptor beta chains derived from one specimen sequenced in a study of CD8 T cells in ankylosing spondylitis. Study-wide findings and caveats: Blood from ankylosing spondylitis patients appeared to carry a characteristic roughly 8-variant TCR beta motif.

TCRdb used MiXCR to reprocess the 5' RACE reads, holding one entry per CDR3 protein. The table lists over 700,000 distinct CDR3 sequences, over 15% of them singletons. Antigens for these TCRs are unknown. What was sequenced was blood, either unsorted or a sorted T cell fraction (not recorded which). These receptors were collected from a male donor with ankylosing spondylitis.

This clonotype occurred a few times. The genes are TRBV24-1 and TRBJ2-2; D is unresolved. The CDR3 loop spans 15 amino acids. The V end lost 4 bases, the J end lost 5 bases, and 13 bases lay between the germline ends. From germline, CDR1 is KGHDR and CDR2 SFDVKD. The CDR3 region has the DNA TGTGCCACCAGTGACTCAGAAATTCCAACCGGGGAGCTGTTTTTT. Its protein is CATSDSEIPTGELFF.

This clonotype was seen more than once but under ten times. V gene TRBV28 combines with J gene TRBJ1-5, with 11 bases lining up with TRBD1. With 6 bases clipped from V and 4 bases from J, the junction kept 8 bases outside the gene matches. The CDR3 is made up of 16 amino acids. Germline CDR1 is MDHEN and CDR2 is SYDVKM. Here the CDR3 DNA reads TGTGCCAGCAGCTCCCGGGACAGGGGGTCTAATCAGCCCCAGCATTTT. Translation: CASSSRDRGSNQPQHF.

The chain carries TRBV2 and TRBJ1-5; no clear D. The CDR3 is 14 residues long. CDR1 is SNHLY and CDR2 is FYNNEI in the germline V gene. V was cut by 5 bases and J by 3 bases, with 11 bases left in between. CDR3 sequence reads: CASSSESHNQPQHF. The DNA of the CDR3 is TGTGCCAGCAGTTCAGAAAGTCACAATCAGCCCCAGCATTTT.

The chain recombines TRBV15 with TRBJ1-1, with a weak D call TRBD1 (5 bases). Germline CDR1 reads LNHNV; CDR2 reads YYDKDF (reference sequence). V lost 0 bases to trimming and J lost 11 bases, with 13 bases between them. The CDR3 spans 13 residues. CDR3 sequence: CATSREIGAGAFF. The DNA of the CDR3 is TGTGCCACCAGCAGAGAAATAGGGGCTGGGGCTTTCTTT.